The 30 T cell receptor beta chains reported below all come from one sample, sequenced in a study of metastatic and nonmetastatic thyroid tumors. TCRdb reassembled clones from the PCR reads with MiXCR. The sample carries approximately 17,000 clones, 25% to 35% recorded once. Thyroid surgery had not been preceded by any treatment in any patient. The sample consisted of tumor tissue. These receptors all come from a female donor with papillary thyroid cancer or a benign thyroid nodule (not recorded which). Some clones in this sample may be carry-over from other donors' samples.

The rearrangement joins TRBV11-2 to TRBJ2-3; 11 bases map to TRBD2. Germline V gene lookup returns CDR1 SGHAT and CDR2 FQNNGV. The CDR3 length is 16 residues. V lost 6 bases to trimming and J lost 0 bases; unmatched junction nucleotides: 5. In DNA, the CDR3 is TGTGCCAGCAGTCCAGGACTAGCGGGTAGCACAGATACGCAGTATTTT. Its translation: CASSPGLAGSTDTQYF.

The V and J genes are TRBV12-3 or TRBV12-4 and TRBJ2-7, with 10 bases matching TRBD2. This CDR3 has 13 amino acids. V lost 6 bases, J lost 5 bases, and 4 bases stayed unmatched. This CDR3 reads CASSLTSGDEQYF. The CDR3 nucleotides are TGTGCCAGCAGCCTTACTAGCGGGGACGAGCAGTACTTC.

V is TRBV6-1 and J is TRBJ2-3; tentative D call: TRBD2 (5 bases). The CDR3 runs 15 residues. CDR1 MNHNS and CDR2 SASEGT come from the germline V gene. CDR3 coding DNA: TGTGACAGAAGTGAGGGTCTGGACGCCGGGGATACGCAGTATTTT. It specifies CDRSEGLDAGDTQYF.

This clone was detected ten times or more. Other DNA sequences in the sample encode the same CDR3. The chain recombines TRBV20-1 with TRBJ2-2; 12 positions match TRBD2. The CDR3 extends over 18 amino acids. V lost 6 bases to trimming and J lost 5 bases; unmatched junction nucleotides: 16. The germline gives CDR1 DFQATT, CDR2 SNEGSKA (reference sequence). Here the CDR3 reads CSAETLAGGQGWTGELFF. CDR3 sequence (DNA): TGCAGTGCGGAGACCCTAGCGGGAGGGCAAGGGTGGACCGGGGAGCTGTTTTTT.

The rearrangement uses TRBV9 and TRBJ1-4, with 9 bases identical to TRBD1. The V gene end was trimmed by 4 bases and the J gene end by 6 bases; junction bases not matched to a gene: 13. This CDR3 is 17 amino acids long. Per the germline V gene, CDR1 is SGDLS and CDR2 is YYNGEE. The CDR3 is CASSYGQGTDGDEKLFF. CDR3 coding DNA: TGTGCCAGCAGCTACGGACAGGGGACGGACGGGGATGAAAAACTGTTTTTT.

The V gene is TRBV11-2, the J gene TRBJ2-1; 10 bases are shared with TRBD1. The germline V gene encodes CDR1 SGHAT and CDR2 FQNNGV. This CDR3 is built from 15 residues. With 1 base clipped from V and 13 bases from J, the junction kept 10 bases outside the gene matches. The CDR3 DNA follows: TGTGCCAGCAGCTTAGTCAGGGGACAGGGGAGTCAACAGTTCTTC. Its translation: CASSLVRGQGSQQFF.

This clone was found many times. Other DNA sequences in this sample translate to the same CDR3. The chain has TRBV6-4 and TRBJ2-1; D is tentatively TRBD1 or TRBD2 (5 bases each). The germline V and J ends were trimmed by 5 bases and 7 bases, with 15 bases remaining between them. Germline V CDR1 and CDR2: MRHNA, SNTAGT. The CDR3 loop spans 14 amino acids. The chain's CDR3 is CASSSGTPGNEQFF. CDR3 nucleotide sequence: TGTGCCAGCAGTTCCGGGACCCCGGGGAATGAGCAGTTCTTC.

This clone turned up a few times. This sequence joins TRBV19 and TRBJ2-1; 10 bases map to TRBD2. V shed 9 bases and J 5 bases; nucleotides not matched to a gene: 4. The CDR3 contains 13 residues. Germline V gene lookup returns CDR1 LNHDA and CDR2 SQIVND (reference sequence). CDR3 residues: CASRLAGHNEQFF. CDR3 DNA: TGTGCCAGCAGACTAGCGGGCCACAATGAGCAGTTCTTC.

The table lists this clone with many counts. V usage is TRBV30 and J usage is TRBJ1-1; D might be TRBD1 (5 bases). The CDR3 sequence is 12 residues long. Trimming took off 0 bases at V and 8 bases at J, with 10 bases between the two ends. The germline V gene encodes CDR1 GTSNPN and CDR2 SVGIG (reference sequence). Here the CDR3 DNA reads TGTGCCTGGAGTGTACTGACAGTAGAAGCTTTCTTT. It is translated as CAWSVLTVEAFF.

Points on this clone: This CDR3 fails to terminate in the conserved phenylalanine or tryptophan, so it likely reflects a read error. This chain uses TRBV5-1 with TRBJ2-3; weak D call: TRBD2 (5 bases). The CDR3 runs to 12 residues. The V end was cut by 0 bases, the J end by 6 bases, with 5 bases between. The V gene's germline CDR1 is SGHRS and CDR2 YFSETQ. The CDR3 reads CASSLGGDTQYS. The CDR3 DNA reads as TGCGCCAGCAGCTTGGGAGGGGATACGCAGTATTCT.

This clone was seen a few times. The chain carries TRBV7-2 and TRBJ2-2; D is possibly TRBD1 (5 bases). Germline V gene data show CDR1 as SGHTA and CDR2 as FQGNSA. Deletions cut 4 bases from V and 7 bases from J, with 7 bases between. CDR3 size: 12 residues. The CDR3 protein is CASSYRGGELFF. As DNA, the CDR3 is TGTGCCAGCAGCTATAGGGGCGGGGAGCTGTTTTTT. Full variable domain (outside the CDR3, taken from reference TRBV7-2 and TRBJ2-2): GAGVSQSPSNKVTEKGKDVELRCDPISGHTALYWYRQSLGQGLEFLIYFQGNSAPDKSGLPSDRFSAERTGGSVSTLTIQRTQQEDSAVYLCASSYRGGELFFGEGSRLTVL.

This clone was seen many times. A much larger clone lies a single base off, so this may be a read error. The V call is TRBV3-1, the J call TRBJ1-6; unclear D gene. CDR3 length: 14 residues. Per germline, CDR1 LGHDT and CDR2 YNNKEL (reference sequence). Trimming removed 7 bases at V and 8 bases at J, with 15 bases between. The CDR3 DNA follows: TGTGCCAGCATCCAGAGGGAGGGTGATTCACCCCTCCACTTT. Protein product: CASIQREGDSPLHF.

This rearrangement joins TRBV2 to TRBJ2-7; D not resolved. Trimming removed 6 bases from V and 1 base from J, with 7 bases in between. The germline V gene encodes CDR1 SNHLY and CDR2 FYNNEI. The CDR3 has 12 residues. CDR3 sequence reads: CASRMASYEQYF. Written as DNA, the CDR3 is TGTGCCAGCAGGATGGCGTCCTACGAGCAGTACTTC.

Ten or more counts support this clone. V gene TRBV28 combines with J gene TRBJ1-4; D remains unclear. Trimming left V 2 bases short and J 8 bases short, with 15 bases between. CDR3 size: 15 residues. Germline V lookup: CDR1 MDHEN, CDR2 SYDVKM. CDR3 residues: CASSLGSPVLEKLFF. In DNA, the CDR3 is TGTGCCAGCAGTTTAGGGTCCCCGGTTTTGGAAAAACTGTTTTTT. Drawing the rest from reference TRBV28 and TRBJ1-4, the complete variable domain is DVKVTQSSRYLVKRTGEKVFLECVQDMDHENMFWYRQDPGLGLRLIYFSYDVKMKEKGDIPEGYSVSREKKERFSLILESASTNQTSMYLCASSLGSPVLEKLFFGSGTQLSVL.

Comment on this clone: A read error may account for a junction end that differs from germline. CDR3 in amino acids: CASTLGPSAYSVANVLTF. CDR3 coding DNA: TGTGCCAGCACCTTAGGGCCTAGCGCCTACTCTGTGGCCAACGTCCTGACTTTC. The chain has TRBV7-8 and TRBJ2-6, with a tentative D call TRBD2 (6 bases). This CDR3 is built from 18 residues. CDR1 and CDR2 from the germline V gene are SGHVS and FQNEAQ.

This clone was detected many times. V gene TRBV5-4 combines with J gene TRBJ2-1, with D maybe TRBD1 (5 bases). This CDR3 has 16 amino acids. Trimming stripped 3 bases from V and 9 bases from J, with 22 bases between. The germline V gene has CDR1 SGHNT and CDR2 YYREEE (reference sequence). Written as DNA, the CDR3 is TGTGCCAGCAGCTCTATATGGACATTTTATAGAGGTGAGCAGTTCTTC. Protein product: CASSSIWTFYRGEQFF.

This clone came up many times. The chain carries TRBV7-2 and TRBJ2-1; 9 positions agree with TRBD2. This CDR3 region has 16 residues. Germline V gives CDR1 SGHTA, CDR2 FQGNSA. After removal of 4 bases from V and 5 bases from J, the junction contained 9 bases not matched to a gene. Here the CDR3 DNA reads TGTGCCAGCAGCTCCCGGACTAGCGAGATCCACAATGAGCAGTTCTTC. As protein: CASSSRTSEIHNEQFF.

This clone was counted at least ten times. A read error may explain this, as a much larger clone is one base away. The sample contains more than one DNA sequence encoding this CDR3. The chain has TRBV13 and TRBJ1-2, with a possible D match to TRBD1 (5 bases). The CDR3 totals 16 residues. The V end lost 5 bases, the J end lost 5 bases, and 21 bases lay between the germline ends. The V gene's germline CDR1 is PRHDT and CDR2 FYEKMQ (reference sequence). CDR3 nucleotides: TGTGCCAGCAGCCATCCCGCGGGGGTTGGGGATTATGGCTACACCTTC. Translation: CASSHPAGVGDYGYTF.

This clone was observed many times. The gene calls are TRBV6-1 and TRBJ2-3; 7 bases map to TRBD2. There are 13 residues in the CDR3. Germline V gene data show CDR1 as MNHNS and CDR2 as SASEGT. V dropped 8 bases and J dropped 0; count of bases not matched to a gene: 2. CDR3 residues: CASREDSTDTQYF. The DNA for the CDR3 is TGTGCCAGCCGGGAGGATAGCACAGATACGCAGTATTTT.

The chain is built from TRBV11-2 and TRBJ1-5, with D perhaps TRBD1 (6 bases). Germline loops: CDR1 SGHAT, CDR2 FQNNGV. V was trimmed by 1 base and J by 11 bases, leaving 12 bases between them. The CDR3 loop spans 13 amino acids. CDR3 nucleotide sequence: TGTGCCAGCAGCTTAGGGCAGGGGCGGGCCCAGCATTTT. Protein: CASSLGQGRAQHF.

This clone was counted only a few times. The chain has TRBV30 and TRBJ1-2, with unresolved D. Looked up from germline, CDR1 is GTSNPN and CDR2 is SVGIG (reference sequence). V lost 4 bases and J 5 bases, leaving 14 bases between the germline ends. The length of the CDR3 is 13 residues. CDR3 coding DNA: TGTGCCTGGACGTACAGATCGATGTATGGCTACACCTTC. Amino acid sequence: CAWTYRSMYGYTF. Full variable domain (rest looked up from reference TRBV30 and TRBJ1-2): SQTIHQWPATLVQPVGSPLSLECTVEGTSNPNLYWYRQAAGRGLQLLFYSVGIGQISSEVPQNLSASRPQDRQFILSSKKLLLSDSGFYLCAWTYRSMYGYTFGSGTRLTVV.

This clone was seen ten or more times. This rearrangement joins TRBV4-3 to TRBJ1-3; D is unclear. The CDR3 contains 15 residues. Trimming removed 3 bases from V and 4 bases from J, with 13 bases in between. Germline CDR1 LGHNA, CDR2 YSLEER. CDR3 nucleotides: TGCGCCAGCAGCCAGGAACGGCGGCGAGGAAACACCATATATTTT. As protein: CASSQERRRGNTIYF.

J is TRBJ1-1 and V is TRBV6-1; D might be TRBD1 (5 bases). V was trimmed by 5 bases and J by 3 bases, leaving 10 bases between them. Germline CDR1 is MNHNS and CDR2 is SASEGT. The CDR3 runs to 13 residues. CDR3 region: CASSRDGYTEAFF. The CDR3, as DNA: TGTGCCAGCAGTCGGGACGGCTACACTGAAGCTTTCTTT.

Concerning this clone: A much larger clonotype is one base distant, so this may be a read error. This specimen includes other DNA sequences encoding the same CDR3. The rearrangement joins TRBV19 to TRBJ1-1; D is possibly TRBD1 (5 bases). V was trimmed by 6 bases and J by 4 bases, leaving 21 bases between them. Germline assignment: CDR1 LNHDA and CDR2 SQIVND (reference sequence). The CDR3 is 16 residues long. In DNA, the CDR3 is TGTGCCAGTAGAAGAGCTGACGGCAGGGCCCTCACTGAAGCTTTCTTT. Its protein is CASRRADGRALTEAFF.

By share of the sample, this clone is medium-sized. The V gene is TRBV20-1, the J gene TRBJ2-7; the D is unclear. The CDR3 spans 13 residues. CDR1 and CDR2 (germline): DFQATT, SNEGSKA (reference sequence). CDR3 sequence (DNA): TGCGCCGGGTCAAGGGCGGTCTCCTACGAGCAGTACTTC. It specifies CAGSRAVSYEQYF.

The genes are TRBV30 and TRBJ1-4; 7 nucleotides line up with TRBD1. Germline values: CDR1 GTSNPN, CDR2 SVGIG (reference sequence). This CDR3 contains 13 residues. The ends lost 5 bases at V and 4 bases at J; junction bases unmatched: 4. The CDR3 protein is CAWGGQLNEKLFF. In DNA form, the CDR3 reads TGTGCCTGGGGGGGACAGCTTAATGAAAAACTGTTTTTT. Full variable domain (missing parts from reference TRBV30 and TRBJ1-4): SQTIHQWPATLVQPVGSPLSLECTVEGTSNPNLYWYRQAAGRGLQLLFYSVGIGQISSEVPQNLSASRPQDRQFILSSKKLLLSDSGFYLCAWGGQLNEKLFFGSGTQLSVL.

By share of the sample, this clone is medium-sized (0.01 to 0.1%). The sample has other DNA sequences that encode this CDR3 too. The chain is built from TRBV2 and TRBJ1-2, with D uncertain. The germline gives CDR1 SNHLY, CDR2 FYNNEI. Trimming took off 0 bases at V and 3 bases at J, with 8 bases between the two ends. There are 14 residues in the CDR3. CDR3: CASSEAPRYYGYTF. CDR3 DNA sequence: TGTGCCAGCAGTGAAGCCCCCAGGTACTATGGCTACACCTTC.

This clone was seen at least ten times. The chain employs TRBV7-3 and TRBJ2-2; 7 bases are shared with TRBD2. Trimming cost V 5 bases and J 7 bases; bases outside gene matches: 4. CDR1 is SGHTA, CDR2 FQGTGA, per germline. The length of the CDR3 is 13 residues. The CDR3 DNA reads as TGTGCCAGCAGCCGGACTAGTATCGGGGAGCTGTTTTTT. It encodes CASSRTSIGELFF.

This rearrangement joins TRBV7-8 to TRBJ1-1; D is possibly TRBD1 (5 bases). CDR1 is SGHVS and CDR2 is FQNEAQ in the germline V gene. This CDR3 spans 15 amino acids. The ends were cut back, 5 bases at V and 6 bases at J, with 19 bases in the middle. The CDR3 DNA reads TGTGCCAGCAGCGTAGAATTGGGGGGGGTCCCTGAAGCTTTCTTT. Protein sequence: CASSVELGGVPEAFF.

For the CDR3, the DNA is TGTGCCAGCAGCTTAGCCGGGGGGCAGTACGAGCAGTACTTC. Protein: CASSLAGGQYEQYF. This chain connects TRBV7-9 to TRBJ2-7; D is possibly TRBD2 (7 bases). V was trimmed by 0 bases and J by 4 bases, leaving 10 bases between them. The CDR3 has 14 residues. Germline V gene lookup returns CDR1 SEHNR and CDR2 FQNEAQ (reference sequence).